Detailed here is one TCR beta chain. As yet, its antigen is unknown. This sample is drawn from a study of shared clonotypes between healthy human individuals. Regarding the study as a whole: A small donor pool kept down the genetic and exposure-history diversity that was represented.

Genomic DNA belonging to each subset was distributed in equal measure over several immunoSEQ plates. In the source study's methods: ImmunoSEQ junction-only sequences lacked quality scores, so their filtering differed. The repertoire was sequenced with immunoSEQ multiplex PCR; TCRdb's copy has only in-frame clones and lacks some. V and J calls and clone size are as listed in that table; D and trimming were resolved from the DNA. Here the sample spans roughly 500,000 clones, 81% being singletons. HIV-negative, healthy adults without recent acute infections or vaccinations were the donors. Germline V lookup: CDR1 SNHLY, CDR2 FYNNEI. The germline V and J ends were trimmed by 3 bases and 3 bases, with 13 bases remaining between them. The CDR3 length is 15 residues.

The chain has TRBV2 and TRBJ2-3, with D uncertain. This receptor was obtained from a woman in her thirties or forties in good health. Some clones in this sample may be carry-over from other donors' samples. Sequencing used PBMCs. The CDR3 loop is CASSDLAGGTDTQYF. CDR3 DNA: TGTGCCAGCAGTGATTTAGCAGGCGGTACAGATACGCAGTATTTT.